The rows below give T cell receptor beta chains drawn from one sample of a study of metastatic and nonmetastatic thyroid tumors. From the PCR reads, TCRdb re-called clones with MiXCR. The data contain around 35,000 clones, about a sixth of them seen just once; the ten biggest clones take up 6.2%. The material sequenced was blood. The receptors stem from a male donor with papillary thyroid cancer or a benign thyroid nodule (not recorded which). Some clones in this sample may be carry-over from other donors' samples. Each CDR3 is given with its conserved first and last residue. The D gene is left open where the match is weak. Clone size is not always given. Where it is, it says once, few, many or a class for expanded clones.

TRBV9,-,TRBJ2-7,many,TGTGCCAGCAGCGCCGGGAACCGCTACGAGCAGTACTTC,CASSAGNRYEQYF
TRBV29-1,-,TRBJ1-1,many,TGCAGCGCCGGTGCGGGGGTTGGGACTGAAGCTTTCTTT,CSAGAGVGTEAFF
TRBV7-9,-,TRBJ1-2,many,TGTGCCAGCAGCCACTGGCGGGGGGATGGCTACACCTTC,CASSHWRGDGYTF
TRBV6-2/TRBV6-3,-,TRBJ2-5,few,TGTGCCAGCAGTTACGAGGACATGGGGCGGTATACCCAGTACTTC,CASSYEDMGRYTQYF
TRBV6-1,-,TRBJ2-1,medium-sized,TGTGCCAGCAGTGAATGGGATGCGAGCTCCTACAATGAGCAGTTCTTC,CASSEWDASSYNEQFF
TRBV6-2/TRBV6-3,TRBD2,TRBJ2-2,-,TGTGCCAGCAGTTACCGGACTAGCAGAGCGAACACCGGGGAGCTGTTTTTT,CASSYRTSRANTGELFF
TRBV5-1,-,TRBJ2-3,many,TGCGCCAGCAGCTATGACGGGTCCCCCTTTCTTAGCACAGATACGCAGTATTTT,CASSYDGSPFLSTDTQYF
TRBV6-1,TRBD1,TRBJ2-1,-,TGTGCCAGCAGCGGGGCCCTGACAGGGGAGTTCTTC,CASSGALTGEFF
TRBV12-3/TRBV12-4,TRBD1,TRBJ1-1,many,TGTGCCAGCAGTCCGGGACAGGGGACTAACACTGAAGCTTTCTTT,CASSPGQGTNTEAFF
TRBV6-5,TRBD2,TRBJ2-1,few,TGTGCCAGCATTAGCGGGGGGTCCTACAATGAGCAGTTCTTC,CASISGGSYNEQFF
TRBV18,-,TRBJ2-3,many,TGTGCCAGCTCACCACCGTCGTCGGGGTGGGGCACAGATACGCAGTATTTT,CASSPPSSGWGTDTQYF
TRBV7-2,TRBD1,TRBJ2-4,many,TGTGCCAGCAGCCCCCCGACAGGGTCGTTAGCCAAAAACATTCAGTACTTC,CASSPPTGSLAKNIQYF
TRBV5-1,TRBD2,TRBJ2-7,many,TGCGCCAGCAGCGAGACTAGCGGATGGTACGAGCAGTACTTC,CASSETSGWYEQYF
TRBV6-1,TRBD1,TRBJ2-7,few,TGTGCCGGCAATTTTACAGGGGATGGATACGAGCAGTACTTC,CAGNFTGDGYEQYF
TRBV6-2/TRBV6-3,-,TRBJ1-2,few,TGTGCCAGCAGTTCATCCGGTACCGACTATGTATATGGCTACACCTTC,CASSSSGTDYVYGYTF
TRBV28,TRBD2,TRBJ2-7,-,TGTGCCAGCAGAGACAGCGGGAGCGGTTCCTACGAGCAGTACTTC,CASRDSGSGSYEQYF
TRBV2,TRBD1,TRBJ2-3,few,TGTGCCAGCAGTGGGACAGGGGGCACAGATACGCAGTATTTT,CASSGTGGTDTQYF
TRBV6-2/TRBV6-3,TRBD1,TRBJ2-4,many,TGTGCCAGCAGTTTTCTAGCCGACAGGGCGAACATTCAGTACTTC,CASSFLADRANIQYF
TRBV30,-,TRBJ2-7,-,TGTGCCTGGAGTGTAGGGGGATTCGACGAGCAGTACTTC,CAWSVGGFDEQYF
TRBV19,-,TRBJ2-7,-,TGTGCCAGTAGTATCCCTCAAGGCCAGGGCGAGCAGTACTTC,CASSIPQGQGEQYF
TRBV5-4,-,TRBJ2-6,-,TGTGCCAGCAGCTATACCCGAGCCTCTGGGGCCAACGTCCTTACTTTC,CASSYTRASGANVLTF
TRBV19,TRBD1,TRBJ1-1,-,TGTGCCAGTAGTACTCTAGCCGGGACAGGAGACACTACTGAAGCTTTCTTT,CASSTLAGTGDTTEAFF
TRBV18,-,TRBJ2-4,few,TGTGCCAGCTCTCCGAGCCTTATCAGGGGCCTGGCCAAAAACATTCAGTACTTC,CASSPSLIRGLAKNIQYF
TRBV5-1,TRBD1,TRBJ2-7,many,TGCGCCAGCAGCGAGGACAGGGGCTTTTTCGCCTACGAGCAGTACTTC,CASSEDRGFFAYEQYF
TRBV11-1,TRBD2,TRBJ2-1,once,TGTGCCAGCAGCTTAGACCTAGCGGGTACGCTGGAGGACAATGAGCAGTTCTTC,CASSLDLAGTLEDNEQFF
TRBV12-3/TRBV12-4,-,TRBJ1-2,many,TGTGCCAGCAGTCCGGGTCAAGGCTATGGCTACACCTTC,CASSPGQGYGYTF
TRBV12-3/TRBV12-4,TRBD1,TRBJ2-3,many,TGTGCCAGCCTTGACAGGGGGACAGATACGCAGTATTTT,CASLDRGTDTQYF
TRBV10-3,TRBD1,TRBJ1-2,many,TGTGCCATCAGTGAGTCGCGGAGACAGGGCGGTAGCTATGGCTACACCTTC,CAISESRRQGGSYGYTF
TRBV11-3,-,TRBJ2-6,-,TGTGCCAGCAGCCCCCCTACAATTGGGGCCAGCGTCCTGACTTTC,CASSPPTIGASVLTF
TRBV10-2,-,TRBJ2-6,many,TGCGCCAGCAGTGGGTACCAGGGTCCTGGGGCCAACGTCTTGACTTTC,CASSGYQGPGANVLTF